The clone carrying this T cell receptor beta chain was observed at least ten times. As yet, its antigen is unknown. V lost 5 bases to trimming and J lost 0 bases; unmatched junction nucleotides: 8. This CDR3 is built from 15 residues. The germline V gene encodes CDR1 SQVTM and CDR2 ANQGSEA. This entry is derived from a study of HIV-infected patients and healthy controls. Findings and limits, study-wide: Compared with controls, mean Gini indices were significantly raised in HIV-infected repertoires, possibly indicating oligoclonality. Comparisons were complicated because patients and controls had unequal numbers of distinct sequences. HIV-infected patients and controls differed significantly in mean usage of eight alpha and eight beta V genes.

No cell fractionation was done, so the repertoire covers all unsorted peripheral blood T cells. RNA came from 2 to 3 ml of peripheral blood. Alpha and beta constant-region primers primed reverse transcription of 400 to 650 ng RNA. Alpha and beta chain libraries were made separately by chain-specific third strand synthesis with multiplexing indices. In TCRdb, the 5' RACE reads were re-called with MiXCR into one record per CDR3 protein. The sample has roughly 15,000 distinct CDR3 sequences; roughly a tenth are singletons. The sequence was obtained from an adult in good health. The sequencing input was blood. This chain connects TRBV29-1 to TRBJ2-3; the match to TRBD2 covers 7 bases. The CDR3 DNA follows: TGCAGCGTTCATAAGCGGGGCTCTAGCACAGATACGCAGTATTTT. Its translation: CSVHKRGSSTDTQYF.